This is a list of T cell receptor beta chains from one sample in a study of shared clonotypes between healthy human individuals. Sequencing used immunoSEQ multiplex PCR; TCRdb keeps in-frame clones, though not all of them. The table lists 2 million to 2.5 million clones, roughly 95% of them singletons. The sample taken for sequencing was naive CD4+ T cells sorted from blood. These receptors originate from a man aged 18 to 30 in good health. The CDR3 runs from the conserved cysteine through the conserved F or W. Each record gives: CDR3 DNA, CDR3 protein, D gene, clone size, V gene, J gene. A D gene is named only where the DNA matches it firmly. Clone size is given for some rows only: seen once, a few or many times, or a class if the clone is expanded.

cdr3_nt: TGTGCCAGCAGTTATAAGGGGGGCTCTGGCTATGGCTACACCTTC
cdr3_aa: CASSYKGGSGYGYTF
d_call: .
clone_size: .
v_call: TRBV6-5
j_call: TRBJ1-2

cdr3_nt: TGTGCCAGCAGTCAACCCCCCGGGGGTACGCAGTATTTT
cdr3_aa: CASSQPPGGTQYF
d_call: .
clone_size: .
v_call: TRBV6-6
j_call: TRBJ2-3

cdr3_nt: TGTGCCAGCAGCTTAGCTTCTAGCGGGAGTTCGGAGACCCAGTACTTC
cdr3_aa: CASSLASSGSSETQYF
d_call: TRBD2
clone_size: .
v_call: TRBV7-2
j_call: TRBJ2-5

cdr3_nt: TGTGCCAGCAGCTTGGTTGGGCAGGGAGCTGGAAACACCATATATTTT
cdr3_aa: CASSLVGQGAGNTIYF
d_call: .
clone_size: .
v_call: TRBV7-2
j_call: TRBJ1-3

cdr3_nt: TGTGCCAGCAAGCCGGACGCGAACACCGGGGAGCTGTTTTTT
cdr3_aa: CASKPDANTGELFF
d_call: .
clone_size: .
v_call: TRBV9
j_call: TRBJ2-2

cdr3_nt: TGTGCCAGCAGCGCACAGGGAACTAGCGCCGGGGAGCTGTTTTTT
cdr3_aa: CASSAQGTSAGELFF
d_call: .
clone_size: .
v_call: TRBV7-9
j_call: TRBJ2-2

cdr3_nt: TGTGCCAGTAGGACAGTTGGAGCAACTAATGAAAAACTGTTTTTT
cdr3_aa: CASRTVGATNEKLFF
d_call: .
clone_size: .
v_call: TRBV19
j_call: TRBJ1-4

cdr3_nt: TGTGCCACCAGCAGATCGAATCCGGGACTACTACAAGAGACCCAGTACTTC
cdr3_aa: CATSRSNPGLLQETQYF
d_call: TRBD2
clone_size: .
v_call: TRBV15
j_call: TRBJ2-5

cdr3_nt: TGCGCCAGCAGCCAAGATCCGTCCCCCCAATGGAATGAGCAGTTCTTC
cdr3_aa: CASSQDPSPQWNEQFF
d_call: .
clone_size: .
v_call: TRBV4-3
j_call: TRBJ2-1

cdr3_nt: TGTGCCAGCTCACCCGGACTAGGGCGAGTCGAGCAGTACTTC
cdr3_aa: CASSPGLGRVEQYF
d_call: TRBD2
clone_size: .
v_call: TRBV18
j_call: TRBJ2-7

cdr3_nt: TGTGCCAGCAGCTCACTAGCGGGAGCGGCCGGGGAGCTGTTTTTT
cdr3_aa: CASSSLAGAAGELFF
d_call: TRBD2
clone_size: .
v_call: TRBV7-9
j_call: TRBJ2-2

cdr3_nt: TGTGCCAGCAGCCCGGAATTTTGGGCTAGCGGGTCATCCTACGAGCAGTACTTC
cdr3_aa: CASSPEFWASGSSYEQYF
d_call: TRBD2
clone_size: .
v_call: TRBV7-8
j_call: TRBJ2-7

cdr3_nt: TGTGCCAGCAGTGACCCACCTGCAACTAATGAAAAACTGTTTTTT
cdr3_aa: CASSDPPATNEKLFF
d_call: .
clone_size: .
v_call: TRBV2
j_call: TRBJ1-4

cdr3_nt: TGCGCCAGCAGCCAAGATACCGCGGTGGCAGGGCAGTTCTTC
cdr3_aa: CASSQDTAVAGQFF
d_call: .
clone_size: .
v_call: TRBV4-3
j_call: TRBJ2-1

cdr3_nt: TGTGCCAGCTTTTCCAGGGTGGGTGAGCAGTTCTTC
cdr3_aa: CASFSRVGEQFF
d_call: .
clone_size: once
v_call: TRBV6-1
j_call: TRBJ2-1

cdr3_nt: TGTGCCAGCTCAGGGCGAGCGGGTGGCTACACCTTC
cdr3_aa: CASSGRAGGYTF
d_call: .
clone_size: .
v_call: TRBV2
j_call: TRBJ1-2

cdr3_nt: TGCGCCAGCAGCTTGGGGACAGGGTCGCAAGAGACCCAGTACTTC
cdr3_aa: CASSLGTGSQETQYF
d_call: TRBD1
clone_size: .
v_call: TRBV5-1
j_call: TRBJ2-5

cdr3_nt: TGTGCCAGCAGTCTGGTTGGTGGCTACACCTTC
cdr3_aa: CASSLVGGYTF
d_call: .
clone_size: once
v_call: TRBV6-1
j_call: TRBJ1-2

cdr3_nt: TGTGCCAGCAGTAGGGGGCAGGGGGCAGGTGTAAATGAGCAGTTCTTC
cdr3_aa: CASSRGQGAGVNEQFF
d_call: TRBD1
clone_size: once
v_call: TRBV27
j_call: TRBJ2-1

cdr3_nt: TGTGCCAGCAGCCTAACCAGGGATACGCAGTATTTT
cdr3_aa: CASSLTRDTQYF
d_call: .
clone_size: .
v_call: TRBV9
j_call: TRBJ2-3

cdr3_nt: TGTGCCAGCAGCTTATCCTCAGCCTCTGGGGCCAACGTCCTGACTTTC
cdr3_aa: CASSLSSASGANVLTF
d_call: .
clone_size: .
v_call: TRBV7-9
j_call: TRBJ2-6

cdr3_nt: TGCAGCGTCTTCCAAGGGGTCAACTCCTACAATGAGCAGTTCTTC
cdr3_aa: CSVFQGVNSYNEQFF
d_call: .
clone_size: .
v_call: TRBV29-1
j_call: TRBJ2-1

cdr3_nt: TGTGCCAGCAGCCTCCGGACAGGGGCGAACACCGGGGAGCTGTTTTTT
cdr3_aa: CASSLRTGANTGELFF
d_call: TRBD1
clone_size: .
v_call: TRBV7-2
j_call: TRBJ2-2

cdr3_nt: TGTGCCAGCGGCAGACTAGCGGGGACAGATACGCAGTATTTT
cdr3_aa: CASGRLAGTDTQYF
d_call: TRBD2
clone_size: .
v_call: TRBV7-3
j_call: TRBJ2-3

cdr3_nt: TGTGCCAGCTCACTTAGCGGGGGGCCCTCCTACGAGCAGTACTTC
cdr3_aa: CASSLSGGPSYEQYF
d_call: TRBD2
clone_size: .
v_call: TRBV18
j_call: TRBJ2-7

cdr3_nt: TGTGCCAGCAGTTACACGGGAAACACCATATATTTT
cdr3_aa: CASSYTGNTIYF
d_call: .
clone_size: .
v_call: TRBV6-6
j_call: TRBJ1-3

cdr3_nt: TGTGCCAGCAGTGAAAGAGACTACGAGCAGTACTTC
cdr3_aa: CASSERDYEQYF
d_call: .
clone_size: .
v_call: TRBV2
j_call: TRBJ2-7

cdr3_nt: TGTGCCAGTAGTTGGTCCGGATTCTATGGCTACACCTTC
cdr3_aa: CASSWSGFYGYTF
d_call: .
clone_size: .
v_call: TRBV19
j_call: TRBJ1-2

cdr3_nt: TGTGCCAGCAGCCAAGATTGGCTAGCGGGGGCGAAAACTCAAGAGACCCAGTACTTC
cdr3_aa: CASSQDWLAGAKTQETQYF
d_call: TRBD2
clone_size: .
v_call: TRBV4-2
j_call: TRBJ2-5

cdr3_nt: TGTGCCAGCAGTTACTCCCGGGGGTCTGGGGCCAACGTCCTGACTTTC
cdr3_aa: CASSYSRGSGANVLTF
d_call: .
clone_size: .
v_call: TRBV6-5
j_call: TRBJ2-6

cdr3_nt: TGTGCCAGCAGCCCCTTACGTGGGCCTGGAAACACCATATATTTT
cdr3_aa: CASSPLRGPGNTIYF
d_call: .
clone_size: .
v_call: TRBV11-2
j_call: TRBJ1-3

cdr3_nt: TGTGCCAGCACCACCAGGGGTCCCACCGGGGAGCTGTTTTTT
cdr3_aa: CASTTRGPTGELFF
d_call: .
clone_size: once
v_call: TRBV5-5
j_call: TRBJ2-2

cdr3_nt: TGTGCCAGCAGTGAACGGGCAATCTATGGCTACACCTTC
cdr3_aa: CASSERAIYGYTF
d_call: .
clone_size: few
v_call: TRBV2
j_call: TRBJ1-2

cdr3_nt: TGTGCCAGCGCGGGGTCGCCTGAAGCTTTCTTT
cdr3_aa: CASAGSPEAFF
d_call: .
clone_size: .
v_call: TRBV19
j_call: TRBJ1-1

cdr3_nt: TGTGCCAGCAAACAAGCGGGACAGGGGGCGCGGGACTATGGCTACACCTTC
cdr3_aa: CASKQAGQGARDYGYTF
d_call: TRBD1
clone_size: .
v_call: TRBV28
j_call: TRBJ1-2

cdr3_nt: TGTGCCAGTAGTATAGGTACAGGGGGCACTGAAGCTTTCTTT
cdr3_aa: CASSIGTGGTEAFF
d_call: TRBD1
clone_size: .
v_call: TRBV19
j_call: TRBJ1-1

cdr3_nt: TGTGCCAGCGAATCAGGGCCGACCTACGAGCAGTACTTC
cdr3_aa: CASESGPTYEQYF
d_call: .
clone_size: .
v_call: TRBV6-1
j_call: TRBJ2-7

cdr3_nt: TGCGCCAGCAGCTTGGAGACCTCACGATGGAACACTGAAGCTTTCTTT
cdr3_aa: CASSLETSRWNTEAFF
d_call: .
clone_size: .
v_call: TRBV5-1
j_call: TRBJ1-1

cdr3_nt: TGTGCCAGCAGCTTAGTTCAGGGGCGGAACACTGAAGCTTTCTTT
cdr3_aa: CASSLVQGRNTEAFF
d_call: .
clone_size: .
v_call: TRBV11-3
j_call: TRBJ1-1

cdr3_nt: TGCGCCAGCAGCTTGGCAGCCAGGGACCCGAACACCGGGGAGCTGTTTTTT
cdr3_aa: CASSLAARDPNTGELFF
d_call: .
clone_size: .
v_call: TRBV5-1
j_call: TRBJ2-2

cdr3_nt: TGTGCCTGGGAGACCCAGGGGCGAGGAGATACGCAGTATTTT
cdr3_aa: CAWETQGRGDTQYF
d_call: .
clone_size: .
v_call: TRBV30
j_call: TRBJ2-3

cdr3_nt: TGTGCCAGCAGCATCCAAGCACCGTCCTACAATGAGCAGTTCTTC
cdr3_aa: CASSIQAPSYNEQFF
d_call: .
clone_size: .
v_call: TRBV7-2
j_call: TRBJ2-1

cdr3_nt: TGCGCCAGCAGCTTGGCGCTTTCACAAGAGACCCAGTACTTC
cdr3_aa: CASSLALSQETQYF
d_call: .
clone_size: once
v_call: TRBV5-1
j_call: TRBJ2-5

cdr3_nt: TGTGCCAGCAGTTTTGTGCCAGGGACCTACGAGCAGTACTTC
cdr3_aa: CASSFVPGTYEQYF
d_call: .
clone_size: once
v_call: TRBV6-5
j_call: TRBJ2-7